The clone carrying this T cell receptor (beta chain) was counted a single time. The sample belongs to a study of blood T cell repertoires in COVID-19. Clones were sequenced by immunoSEQ multiplex PCR, and TCRdb holds only the in-frame ones, with some missing. Here the sample spans more than 95,000 clones, about 80% being singletons. Germline assignment: CDR1 MNHEY and CDR2 SVGAGI. Trimming removed 0 bases at V and 4 bases at J, with 7 bases between. CDR3 size: 14 residues. The TCR was taken from a woman between 70 and 85 years old with acute or convalescent COVID-19. Material: peripheral blood. This rearrangement joins TRBV6-5 to TRBJ1-3; D is unclear. CDR3 in DNA: TGTGCCAGCAGTTACTCAGAGAACGGAAACACCATATATTTT. This sequence encodes CASSYSENGNTIYF.